The rows below give T cell receptor beta chains drawn from one sample of a study of control samples from healthy donors and cancer patients. Method: immunoSEQ multiplex PCR; TCRdb's copy keeps in-frame clones and lacks some. The repertoire has 130,000 to 150,000 clones, roughly 94% of them found once; the top ten carry over 12%. The sequenced sample was PBMCs. The receptors derive from a man aged 55 to 70 with colorectal cancer. Each CDR3 is given with its conserved first and last residue. D genes are given only for firm matches. Not every row has a clone size; where given, it reads once, few, many or a size class.

.,TRBV29-1,TRBJ2-7,TRBD1,TGCAGCGTTGAAGCAGGGGGCATGGGCTACGAGCAGTACTTC,CSVEAGGMGYEQYF
once,TRBV7-6,TRBJ2-1,TRBD1,TGTGCCAGCAGCTCCGCGTCCCGGGACAGGGTCCACAATGAGCAGTTCTTC,CASSSASRDRVHNEQFF
.,TRBV5-4,TRBJ2-2,TRBD2,TGTGCCAGCAGCGGGGGAGGGCCGAACACCGGGGAGCTGTTTTTT,CASSGGGPNTGELFF
.,TRBV5-6,TRBJ1-6,.,TGTGCCAGCAGAACACAGGGAAGAGATTCACCCCCCCACTTT,CASRTQGRDSPPHF
.,TRBV5-4,TRBJ2-5,.,TGTGCCAGCAGCTTGCAGGGTGGGGTCGAGACCCAGTACTTC,CASSLQGGVETQYF
.,TRBV30,TRBJ2-7,TRBD2,TGTGCCTGGAGCGGGGAGCTAGCGGGGTCCTCCTACGAGCAGTACTTC,CAWSGELAGSSYEQYF
.,TRBV7-9,TRBJ1-4,.,TGTGCCAGCAGCTTAGCGGAGGGGGGTTTTGAAAAACTGTTTTTT,CASSLAEGGFEKLFF
.,TRBV3-1/TRBV3-2,TRBJ2-1,.,TGTGCCAGCAGCCGGGGACTTTCTAATGAGCAGTTCTTC,CASSRGLSNEQFF
.,TRBV5-4,TRBJ2-5,TRBD2,TGTGCCAGCAGCTTGGCTGCGGGGGGGCGGGAGACCCAGTACTTC,CASSLAAGGRETQYF
.,TRBV6-2/TRBV6-3,TRBJ2-7,TRBD1,TGTGCCAGCAGTGCATGGGACAGCAGTCCCTACGAGCAGTACTTC,CASSAWDSSPYEQYF
.,TRBV7-9,TRBJ1-1,.,TGTGCCAGCAGCTTAGGGGGAGGGGGAACTGAAGCTTTCTTT,CASSLGGGGTEAFF
.,TRBV18,TRBJ1-1,.,TGTGCCAGCTCACCTCCCAACGCCGGGTCGAACACTGAAGCTTTCTTT,CASSPPNAGSNTEAFF
.,TRBV5-1,TRBJ2-1,TRBD2,TGCGCCAGCAGCTTGCGGGGGGTGTTCGATGAGCAGTTCTTC,CASSLRGVFDEQFF
.,TRBV6-4,TRBJ2-7,TRBD2,TGTGCCAGCAGTGGAAGGACCGGGACTAGTAATCGCCTCTACTACGAGCAGTACTTC,CASSGRTGTSNRLYYEQYF
once,TRBV24-1,TRBJ2-7,.,TGTGCCACCAGTGATCCAGGTCTACGAGTGCAGTACTTC,CATSDPGLRVQYF
.,TRBV18,TRBJ2-5,.,TGTGCCAGCTCACATGGACAGCCGAAGTACCAAGAGACCCAGTACTTC,CASSHGQPKYQETQYF
.,TRBV4-1,TRBJ2-3,.,TGCGCCAGCAGCCAGGGACTCAAGAACACAGATACGCAGTATTTT,CASSQGLKNTDTQYF
.,TRBV28,TRBJ1-6,.,TGTGCCAGCAGTGGCCCCTATAATTCACCCCTCCACTTT,CASSGPYNSPLHF
.,TRBV5-8,TRBJ2-3,TRBD2,TGTGCCAGCAGCTCGGGACTAGGGCCAGATACGCAGTATTTT,CASSSGLGPDTQYF
.,TRBV7-2,TRBJ2-7,.,TGTGCCAGCAGCTGGCAGGGTATATCTGTCGAGCAGTACTTC,CASSWQGISVEQYF